The 25 T cell receptor beta chains below all came from one sample that was sequenced in a study of blood T cell repertoires in COVID-19. Here immunoSEQ multiplex PCR was the method, and the copy in TCRdb shows in-frame clones only, minus some. The sample lists 150,000 to 180,000 clones, about 88% occurring once. Sequenced: peripheral blood. The receptors originated from a woman in her seventies with acute or convalescent COVID-19.

This clone appeared a single time. This rearrangement joins TRBV7-2 to TRBJ2-3; 13 nucleotides align to TRBD2. The V and J ends lost 5 bases and 1 base, in that order; junction bases with no gene match: 12. Germline V lookup: CDR1 SGHTA, CDR2 FQGNSA. The CDR3 has 19 residues. In nucleotides, the CDR3 is TGTGCCAGCAGCAAGGGACTAGCGGGGAGCGGGGGGCGCACAGATACGCAGTATTTT. Translated, it gives CASSKGLAGSGGRTDTQYF.

The chain uses TRBV27 and TRBJ2-5, with a weak D call TRBD2 (5 bases). This CDR3 is 14 amino acids long. The V end was cut by 3 bases, the J end by 1 base, with 9 bases between. The germline CDR1 and CDR2 sequences are MNHEY and SMNVEV (reference sequence). In DNA, the CDR3 is TGTGCCAGCAGTTTTAGGAGGTTCCAAGAGACCCAGTACTTC. This codes for CASSFRRFQETQYF.

The chain is built from TRBV4-1 and TRBJ1-6; D uncertain. Germline lookup yields CDR1 MGHRA and CDR2 YSYEKL. V gave up 0 bases and J gave up 0 bases, with 18 bases separating them. The CDR3 length is 20 residues. This CDR3 reads CASSQEWAGTVLSYNSPLHF. CDR3 bases: TGCGCCAGCAGCCAAGAATGGGCAGGAACGGTCCTCTCCTATAATTCACCCCTCCACTTT.

The chain employs TRBV6-5 and TRBJ1-2; 10 nucleotides agree with TRBD1. CDR1 MNHEY and CDR2 SVGAGI come from the germline V gene. The CDR3 runs to 13 residues. Trimming at V came to 7 bases and at J to 6 bases, leaving 5 bases not matched to a gene. The CDR3 DNA sequence: TGTGCCAGCATAAGGACAGGGGGGCATGGCTACACCTTC. Encoded protein: CASIRTGGHGYTF.

The V call is TRBV5-1, the J call TRBJ1-5; 9 nucleotides align to TRBD1. Germline V gene data show CDR1 as SGHRS and CDR2 as YFSETQ. This CDR3 contains 16 residues. J was trimmed by 0 bases and V by 4 bases; bases with no gene match: 5. CDR3 loop: CASSPGTGHSNQPQHF. The CDR3 DNA is TGCGCCAGCAGCCCTGGGACAGGGCATAGCAATCAGCCCCAGCATTTT.

CDR3 nucleotides: TGTGCCAGCAGAACGGCTGCCCGGGACAGGGGTAGAAATTCACCCCTCCACTTT. Translated: CASRTAARDRGRNSPLHF. This chain joins TRBV28 and TRBJ1-6; 10 bases are shared with TRBD1. J was trimmed by 7 bases and V by 6 bases; bases with no gene match: 15. CDR3 length: 18 residues. Looked up from germline, CDR1 is MDHEN and CDR2 is SYDVKM.

This clone was detected only once. This chain links TRBV18 with TRBJ1-4, with D maybe TRBD1 (5 bases). Looked up from germline, CDR1 is KGHSH and CDR2 is LQKENI. This CDR3 has 15 amino acids. Trimming took off 0 bases at V and 10 bases at J, with 15 bases between the two ends. The CDR3 loop is CASSPPGLLGRKLFF. In nucleotides, the CDR3 is TGTGCCAGCTCACCACCGGGACTCCTTGGGAGAAAACTGTTTTTT. The complete variable domain, with remaining parts taken from reference TRBV18 and TRBJ1-4, reads NAGVMQNPRHLVRRRGQEARLRCSPMKGHSHVYWYRQLPEEGLKFMVYLQKENIIDESGMPKERFSAEFPKEGPSILRIQQVVRGDSAAYFCASSPPGLLGRKLFFGSGTQLSVL.

The CDR3 spells CASSPDTSLILGGYTF. The CDR3, as DNA: TGTGCCAGCTCACCGGACACCTCGCTGATATTAGGTGGCTACACCTTC. This chain connects TRBV18 to TRBJ1-2, with a tentative D call TRBD1 (5 bases). The CDR3 consists of 16 residues. Germline lookup yields CDR1 KGHSH and CDR2 LQKENI. Trimming shortened V by 3 bases and J by 7 bases, and 21 bases separated the two germline ends.

The rearrangement uses TRBV5-1 and TRBJ2-1; 8 nucleotides line up with TRBD1. CDR3 length equals 15 residues. From germline, CDR1 is SGHRS and CDR2 YFSETQ. J lost 3 bases, V lost 0 bases, and 2 bases had no gene match. The CDR3 DNA reads as TGCGCCAGCAGCTTGGTGGGACAGGTCTACAATGAGCAGTTCTTC. Protein: CASSLVGQVYNEQFF.

The chain joins TRBV28 to TRBJ1-2; TRBD1 matches 9 bases. CDR1 and CDR2 from the germline V gene are MDHEN and SYDVKM. V was clipped by 2 bases and J by 4 bases; unmatched bases: 14. This CDR3 is 18 amino acids long. The CDR3 DNA reads as TGTGCCAGCAGTTTACGTTCGGGAACAGGGGGCTCCGGCTATGGCTACACCTTC. Translating it yields CASSLRSGTGGSGYGYTF.

V and J are TRBV7-9 and TRBJ1-1; D gene ambiguous. Trimming pared 5 bases from V and 0 bases from J, leaving 10 bases between. CDR1 SEHNR and CDR2 FQNEAQ come from the germline V gene (reference sequence). The CDR3 loop spans 14 amino acids. DNA for the CDR3: TGTGCCAGCAGCCCTCCCACAGTGAACACTGAAGCTTTCTTT. It yields the protein CASSPPTVNTEAFF.

The chain has TRBV7-3 and TRBJ2-2; D is unclear. Germline V gene lookup returns CDR1 SGHTA and CDR2 FQGTGA. The CDR3 is 14 amino acids. Trimming left V 6 bases short and J 0 bases short, with 8 bases between. The CDR3 loop reads CASRPGPNTGELFF. The CDR3 DNA sequence: TGTGCCAGCAGGCCAGGCCCGAACACCGGGGAGCTGTTTTTT.

The chain couples TRBV5-6 to TRBJ2-2; D gene uncertain. This CDR3 is 15 amino acids long. V was cut by 0 bases and J by 6 bases, with 12 bases left in between. Germline-derived CDR1 and CDR2 are SGHDT and YYEEEE. The CDR3 DNA follows: TGTGCCAGCAGCTTGGGAAGCGCGCTATCCGGGGAGCTGTTTTTT. Protein sequence: CASSLGSALSGELFF.

The chain joins TRBV7-9 to TRBJ2-7; tentatively, D is TRBD1 (6 bases). The CDR3 totals 15 residues. V was trimmed by 1 base and J by 3 bases, leaving 13 bases between them. Germline CDR1 SEHNR, CDR2 FQNEAQ (reference sequence). The CDR3: CASSLGSQGYYEQYV. DNA for the CDR3: TGTGCCAGCAGCTTAGGGTCACAGGGCTACTACGAGCAGTACGTC.

The V call is TRBV6-4, the J call TRBJ1-2, with TRBD1 matching over 7 bases. The CDR3 is 15 residues long. Germline V gene sequence: CDR1 MRHNA, CDR2 SNTAGT. V gave up 2 bases and J gave up 4 bases; unmatched junction bases: 7. The DNA of the CDR3 is TGTGCCAGCAGTGACCTAAGACAGGGAGGCTATGGCTACACCTTC. Amino acid sequence: CASSDLRQGGYGYTF.

The rearrangement joins TRBV5-4 to TRBJ1-3; D remains unclear. The ends were cut back, 4 bases at V and 4 bases at J, with 6 bases in the middle. The CDR3 length is 12 residues. CDR1 is SGHNT and CDR2 is YYREEE in the germline V gene (reference sequence). The CDR3 here is CASSGEGNTIYF. As DNA, the CDR3 is TGTGCCAGCAGCGGAGAAGGAAACACCATATATTTT.

This chain uses TRBV2 with TRBJ2-2; 9 bases align to TRBD1. Trimming removed 7 bases from V and 2 bases from J; junction bases left unmatched: 5. CDR3 length equals 15 residues. Germline V lookup: CDR1 SNHLY, CDR2 FYNNEI. Here the CDR3 DNA reads TGTGCCAGCAATGGACAGGGGCGAAACACCGGGGAGCTGTTTTTT. Its protein product is CASNGQGRNTGELFF.

This chain uses TRBV10-2 with TRBJ1-5; tentatively, D is TRBD1 (6 bases). Germline V gene lookup returns CDR1 WSHSY and CDR2 SAAADI. V lost 6 bases and J lost 4, with 7 bases in between. The CDR3 length is 12 residues. Here the CDR3 reads CASRTGNQPQHF. CDR3 DNA: TGCGCCAGCAGAACAGGGAATCAGCCCCAGCATTTT.

V gene TRBV5-1 combines with J gene TRBJ2-3; 10 nucleotides align to TRBD2. Losses at the gene ends were 1 base for V and 1 base for J; bases not matched to a gene: 12. The length of the CDR3 is 19 residues. CDR1 is SGHRS and CDR2 is YFSETQ in the germline V gene. The DNA for the CDR3 is TGCGCCAGCAGCTTGTTTCGCTCGGGACTAGCGAGGGGCACAGATACGCAGTATTTT. Translating gives CASSLFRSGLARGTDTQYF.

The chain combines TRBV12-3 or TRBV12-4 with TRBJ2-5, with D possibly TRBD2 on 6 matching bases. The CDR3 spans 13 residues. The V gene lost 0 bases and the J gene lost 14 bases, with 16 bases spanning the gap. The CDR3 reads CASSLALTGLLYF. CDR3 nucleotides: TGTGCCAGCAGTTTAGCGCTAACGGGACTTCTTTACTTC.

A remark on this clone: Germline and junction disagree at one end, which may indicate a read error. The J gene is TRBJ1-3, the V gene TRBV28; D is unclear. Germline V CDR1 and CDR2: MDHEN, SYDVKM. This CDR3 comprises 12 residues. The CDR3 nucleotides read TGTGCCAGCAGTCCAAACCCGGGTCTTTATAATTTT. This translates into CASSPNPGLYNF.

This chain uses TRBV5-1 with TRBJ1-2; D gene uncertain. V was trimmed by 0 bases and J by 1 base, leaving 13 bases between them. This CDR3 comprises 16 residues. The V gene's germline CDR1 is SGHRS and CDR2 YFSETQ. The chain's CDR3 is CASSLGQFFFNYGYTF. CDR3 nucleotide sequence: TGCGCCAGCAGCTTGGGTCAGTTTTTCTTTAACTATGGCTACACCTTC.

The rearrangement links TRBV6-6 to TRBJ2-5, with 9 bases lining up with TRBD1. In germline, CDR1 is MNHNY, CDR2 SVGAGI (reference sequence). The CDR3 extends over 14 amino acids. V shed 7 bases, J shed 7 bases, and the junction held 10 bases outside the gene matches. CDR3: CASTPSRQGGTQYF. In nucleotides, the CDR3 is TGTGCCAGCACCCCATCCCGACAGGGGGGGACCCAGTACTTC.

The rearrangement links TRBV25-1 to TRBJ2-7; 9 nucleotides match TRBD1. The V and J ends lost 6 bases and 2 bases, in that order; junction bases with no gene match: 2. The CDR3 has 13 residues. From germline, CDR1 is MGHDK and CDR2 SYGVNS. CDR3 residues: CASRGQGTYEQYF. CDR3 DNA sequence: TGTGCCAGCAGAGGACAGGGGACCTACGAGCAGTACTTC.

The chain recombines TRBV14 with TRBJ1-5; 8 nucleotides line up with TRBD1. CDR1 SGHDN and CDR2 FVKESK come from the germline V gene. Trimming removed 4 bases from V and 1 base from J; junction bases left unmatched: 3. The CDR3 is 15 amino acids. CDR3 residues: CASSLRTGSNQPQHF. The CDR3, as DNA: TGTGCCAGCAGCCTCCGGACAGGGAGCAATCAGCCCCAGCATTTT.